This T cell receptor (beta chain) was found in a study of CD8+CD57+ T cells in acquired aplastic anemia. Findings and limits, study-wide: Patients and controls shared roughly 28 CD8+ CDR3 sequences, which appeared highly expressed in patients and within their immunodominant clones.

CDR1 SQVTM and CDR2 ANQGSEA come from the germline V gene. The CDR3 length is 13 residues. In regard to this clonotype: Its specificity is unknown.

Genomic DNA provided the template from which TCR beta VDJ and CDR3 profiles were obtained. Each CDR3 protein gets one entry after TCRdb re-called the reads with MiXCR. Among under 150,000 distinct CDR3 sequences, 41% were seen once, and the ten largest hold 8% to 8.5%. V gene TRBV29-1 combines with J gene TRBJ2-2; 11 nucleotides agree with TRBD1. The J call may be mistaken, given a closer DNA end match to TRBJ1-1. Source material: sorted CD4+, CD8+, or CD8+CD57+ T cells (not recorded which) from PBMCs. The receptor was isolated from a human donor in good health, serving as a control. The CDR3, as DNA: TGCAGCGTTCGGACAGGGGGCGTCACTGAAGCTTTCTTT. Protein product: CSVRTGGVTEAFF.